The 2 T cell receptor beta chains listed next were all sequenced from one sample in a study of cytomegalovirus exposure and HLA in healthy donors. PCR used 60 Vbeta primers and 13 Jbeta primers. The assay was immunoSEQ multiplex PCR, and TCRdb's table has in-frame clones only and misses some. The sample has 80,000 to 95,000 clones; more than 55% are singletons. The specimen was PBMCs. These receptors were taken from a human donor in good health.

The rearrangement joins TRBV18 to TRBJ2-1, with 8 bases that match TRBD1. With 6 bases clipped from V and 5 bases from J, the junction kept 9 bases outside the gene matches. The CDR3 loop spans 15 amino acids. Germline lookup yields CDR1 KGHSH and CDR2 LQKENI. CDR3 bases: TGTGCCAGCTCCCCTCGGACAGGGTATGACAATGAGCAGTTCTTC. It specifies CASSPRTGYDNEQFF.

The chain recombines TRBV7-3 with TRBJ2-5; 9 positions match TRBD2. Trimming at V came to 2 bases and at J to 2 bases, leaving 6 bases not matched to a gene. The CDR3 runs 16 residues. Germline values: CDR1 SGHTA, CDR2 FQGTGA. DNA for the CDR3: TGTGCCAGCAGCTTAGGGGCGACTAGCGGTCAAGAGACCCAGTACTTC. As protein: CASSLGATSGQETQYF. The full variable domain, in which reference TRBV7-3 and TRBJ2-5 provide the parts outside the CDR3, is GAGVSQTPSNKVTEKGKYVELRCDPISGHTALYWYRQSLGQGPEFLIYFQGTGAADDSGLPNDRFFAVRPEGSVSTLKIQRTERGDSAVYLCASSLGATSGQETQYFGPGTRLLVL.